These T cell receptor beta chains were read from a single sample in a study of beta chain features in type 1 diabetes. Measured with immunoSEQ multiplex PCR; TCRdb has only the in-frame clones, and not every one. The repertoire has 140,000 to 150,000 clones, roughly 10% of them found once; the top ten carry under 1.5%. Sequencing was done on a sample of naive CD4+ T cells from blood. These receptors came from a man aged 18 to 30 in good health. Each CDR3 is given with its conserved first and last residue. The D gene is left open where the match is weak. Size values are once, few and many counts, or a class for expanded clones, and some rows have none.

cdr3_nt cdr3_aa j_call v_call clone_size d_call
TGTGCCAGCAGCCCTGTTGCCGGGATGGGGCCCCAGCATTTT CASSPVAGMGPQHF TRBJ1-5 TRBV7-9 many NA
TGTGCCAGCAGCATCAGACAGGGGGATGAAAAACTGTTTTTT CASSIRQGDEKLFF TRBJ1-4 TRBV7-2 NA TRBD1
TGTGCCACTAAAGCGGGGCTCAACACCGGGGAGCTGTTTTTT CATKAGLNTGELFF TRBJ2-2 TRBV2 NA TRBD2
TGTGCCAGCAGTGGAGGGGGCGCAACTAATGAAAAACTGTTTTTT CASSGGGATNEKLFF TRBJ1-4 TRBV28 NA TRBD1
TGTGCCAGCTCACAGTTCGGCAGGGTGGACACCGGGGAGCTGTTTTTT CASSQFGRVDTGELFF TRBJ2-2 TRBV18 NA NA
TGCGCCAGCAGCTTCCGACCGGGACTAGCGGGGAGCACAGATACGCAGTATTTT CASSFRPGLAGSTDTQYF TRBJ2-3 TRBV5-1 NA TRBD2
TGCAGCGTTAATAACAGGGAAAGCTACACCTTC CSVNNRESYTF TRBJ1-2 TRBV29-1 few NA
TGCAGTAAAGACAGGGGGGAGACCCAGTACTTC CSKDRGETQYF TRBJ2-5 TRBV20-1 few TRBD1
TGTGCCAGCAGCCGAGGGGGCGGGAATCAAGAGACCCAGTACTTC CASSRGGGNQETQYF TRBJ2-5 TRBV7-9 NA NA
TGTGCCAGCAGCGGAGGGGGCGCAGGTGAAAAACTGTTTTTT CASSGGGAGEKLFF TRBJ1-4 TRBV9 few TRBD1
TGTGCCAGCAGGAAAGACAGGGGAAACGCTGAAGCTTTCTTT CASRKDRGNAEAFF TRBJ1-1 TRBV6-5 NA TRBD1
TGTGCCAGCAGTCCCTTCGGCTCTGGAAACACCATATATTTT CASSPFGSGNTIYF TRBJ1-3 TRBV27 once NA
TGTGCCAGCAGCTTAGCGTCGACTAGCGGGGGTCAAGAGACCCAGTACTTC CASSLASTSGGQETQYF TRBJ2-5 TRBV7-2 few TRBD2
TGTGCCAGCAGCTCTCGACTAGCGGGGGGACAAGAGACCCAGTACTTC CASSSRLAGGQETQYF TRBJ2-5 TRBV11-2 NA TRBD2
TGTGCCATCAGTGAGAATCCGGATTCACCCCTCCACTTT CAISENPDSPLHF TRBJ1-6 TRBV10-3 few NA
TGTGCCAGCAGCTTAGAAGGGACTAGGGACGAGCAGTACTTC CASSLEGTRDEQYF TRBJ2-7 TRBV7-2 NA TRBD2
TGTGCCAGCAGTTTGGGAGGACCCAAGGAACAAGAGACCCAGTACTTC CASSLGGPKEQETQYF TRBJ2-5 TRBV28 NA NA
TGTGCCAGCACCCGAATGGGCGAAAAACTGTTTTTT CASTRMGEKLFF TRBJ1-4 TRBV2 NA NA
TGTGCCAGCAGCTTTCGACAGGGGCCACAAGAGACCCAGTACTTC CASSFRQGPQETQYF TRBJ2-5 TRBV9 NA TRBD1
TGTGCCAGCAGCTTAGTTGGGACAGGGTTGTACGAGCAGTACTTC CASSLVGTGLYEQYF TRBJ2-7 TRBV7-9 few TRBD1
TGTGCCAGCAGCAGGACAGCGAACACCGGGGAGCTGTTTTTT CASSRTANTGELFF TRBJ2-2 TRBV9 NA NA
TGTGCCAGCAGTGGGACAGGGGTGTCACCCCTCCACTTT CASSGTGVSPLHF TRBJ1-6 TRBV6-1 few TRBD1
TGTGCCAGCAGCTTATGGGACAGTCCCACAGATACGCAGTATTTT CASSLWDSPTDTQYF TRBJ2-3 TRBV5-8 NA TRBD1
TGTGCCAGCAGCTTAGCGACGGGGGCCTACGAGCAGTACTTC CASSLATGAYEQYF TRBJ2-7 TRBV7-9 many NA